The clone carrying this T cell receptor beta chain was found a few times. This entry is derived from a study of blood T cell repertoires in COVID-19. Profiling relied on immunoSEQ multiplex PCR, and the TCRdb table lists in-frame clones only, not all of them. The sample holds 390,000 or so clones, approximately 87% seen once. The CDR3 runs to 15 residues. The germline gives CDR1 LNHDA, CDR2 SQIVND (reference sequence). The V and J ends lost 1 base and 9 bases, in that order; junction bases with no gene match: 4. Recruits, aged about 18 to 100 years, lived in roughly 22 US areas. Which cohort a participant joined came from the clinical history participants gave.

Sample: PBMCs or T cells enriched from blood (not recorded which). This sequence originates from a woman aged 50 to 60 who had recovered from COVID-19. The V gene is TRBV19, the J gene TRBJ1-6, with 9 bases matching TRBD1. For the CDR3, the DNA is TGTGCCAGTAGTATAGCCCCGGACAGGGGTTCACCCCTCCACTTT. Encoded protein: CASSIAPDRGSPLHF.